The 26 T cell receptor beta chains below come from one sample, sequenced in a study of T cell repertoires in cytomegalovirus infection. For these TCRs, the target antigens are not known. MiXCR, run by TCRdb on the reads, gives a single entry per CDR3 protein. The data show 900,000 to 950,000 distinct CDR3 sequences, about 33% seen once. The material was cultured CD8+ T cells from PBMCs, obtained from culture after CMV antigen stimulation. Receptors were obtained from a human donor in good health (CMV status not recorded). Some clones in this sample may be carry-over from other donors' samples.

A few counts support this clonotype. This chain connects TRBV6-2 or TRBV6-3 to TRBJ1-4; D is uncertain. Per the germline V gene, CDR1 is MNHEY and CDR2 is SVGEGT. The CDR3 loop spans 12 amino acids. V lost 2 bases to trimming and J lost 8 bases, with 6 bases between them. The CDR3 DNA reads TGTGCCAGCAGTTACGTCGGGGAAAAACTGTTTTTT. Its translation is CASSYVGEKLFF.

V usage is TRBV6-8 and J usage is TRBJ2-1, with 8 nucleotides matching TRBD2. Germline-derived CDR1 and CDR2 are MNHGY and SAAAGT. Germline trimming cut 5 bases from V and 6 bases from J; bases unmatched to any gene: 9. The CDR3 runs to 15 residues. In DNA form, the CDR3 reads TGTGCCAGCAGTCTCAGCGGGGGCCAGATCAATGAGCAGTTCTTC. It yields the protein CASSLSGGQINEQFF.

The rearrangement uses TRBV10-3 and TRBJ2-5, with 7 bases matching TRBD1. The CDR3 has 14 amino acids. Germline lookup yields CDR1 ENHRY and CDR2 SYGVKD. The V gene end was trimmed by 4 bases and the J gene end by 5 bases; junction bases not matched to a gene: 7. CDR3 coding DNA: TGTGCCATCAGTGGACAGGGCAATCTGGAGACCCAGTACTTC. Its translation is CAISGQGNLETQYF.

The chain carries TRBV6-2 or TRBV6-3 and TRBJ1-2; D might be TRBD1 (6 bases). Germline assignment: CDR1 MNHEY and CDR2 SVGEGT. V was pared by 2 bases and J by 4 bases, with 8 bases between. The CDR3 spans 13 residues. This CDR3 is CASSYGQIYGYTF. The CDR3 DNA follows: TGTGCCAGCAGTTACGGACAGATCTATGGCTACACCTTC.

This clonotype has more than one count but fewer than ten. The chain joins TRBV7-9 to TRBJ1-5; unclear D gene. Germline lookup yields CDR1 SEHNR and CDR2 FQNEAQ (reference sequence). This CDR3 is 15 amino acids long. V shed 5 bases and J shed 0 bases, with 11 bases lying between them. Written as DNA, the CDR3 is TGTGCCAGCAGCCTCCTCGACGGTAGCAATCAGCCCCAGCATTTT. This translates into CASSLLDGSNQPQHF.

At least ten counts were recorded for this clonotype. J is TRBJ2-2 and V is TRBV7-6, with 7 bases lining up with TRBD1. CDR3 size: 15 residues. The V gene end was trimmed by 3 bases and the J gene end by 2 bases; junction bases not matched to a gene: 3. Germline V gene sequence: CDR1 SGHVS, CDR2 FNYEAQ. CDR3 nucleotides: TGTGCCAGCAGCTTTACAGGGGAAAACACCGGGGAGCTGTTTTTT. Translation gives CASSFTGENTGELFF.

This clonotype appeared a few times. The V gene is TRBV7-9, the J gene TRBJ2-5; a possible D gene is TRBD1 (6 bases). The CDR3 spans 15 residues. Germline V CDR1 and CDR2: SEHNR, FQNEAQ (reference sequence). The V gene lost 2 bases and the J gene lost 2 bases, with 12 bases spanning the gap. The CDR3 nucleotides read TGTGCCAGCAGCTTACGGGACATAAAACAAGAGACCCAGTACTTC. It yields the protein CASSLRDIKQETQYF.

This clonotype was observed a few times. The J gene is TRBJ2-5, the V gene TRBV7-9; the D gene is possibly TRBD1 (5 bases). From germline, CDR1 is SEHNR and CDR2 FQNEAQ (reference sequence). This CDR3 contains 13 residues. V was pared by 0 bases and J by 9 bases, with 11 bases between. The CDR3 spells CASSLARGRPQYF. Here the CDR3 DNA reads TGTGCCAGCAGCTTAGCTAGGGGCCGGCCCCAGTACTTC.

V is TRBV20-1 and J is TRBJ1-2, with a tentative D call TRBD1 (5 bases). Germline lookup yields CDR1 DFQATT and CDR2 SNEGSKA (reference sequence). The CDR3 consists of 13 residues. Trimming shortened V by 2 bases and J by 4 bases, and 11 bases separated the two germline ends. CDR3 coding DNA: TGCAGTGCTAGATTGGGACCCCCCTATGGCTACACCTTC. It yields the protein CSARLGPPYGYTF.

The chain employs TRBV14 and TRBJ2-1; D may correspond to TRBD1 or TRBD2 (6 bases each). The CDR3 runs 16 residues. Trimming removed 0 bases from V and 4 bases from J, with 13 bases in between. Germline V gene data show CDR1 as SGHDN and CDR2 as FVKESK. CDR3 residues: CASSQEVGGFYNEQFF. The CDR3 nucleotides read TGTGCCAGCAGCCAAGAGGTGGGGGGCTTTTACAATGAGCAGTTCTTC.

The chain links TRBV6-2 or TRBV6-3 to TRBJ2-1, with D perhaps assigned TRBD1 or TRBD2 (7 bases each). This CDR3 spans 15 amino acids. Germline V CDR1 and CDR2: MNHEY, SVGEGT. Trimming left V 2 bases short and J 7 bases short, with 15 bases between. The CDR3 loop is CASSYRRQGGNEQFF. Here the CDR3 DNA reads TGTGCCAGCAGTTACCGCCGACAGGGAGGGAATGAGCAGTTCTTC.

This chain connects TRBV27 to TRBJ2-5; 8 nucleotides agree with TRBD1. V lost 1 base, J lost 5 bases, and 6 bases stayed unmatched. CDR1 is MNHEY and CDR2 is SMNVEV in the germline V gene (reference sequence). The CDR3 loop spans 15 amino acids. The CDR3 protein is CASSLLTGATETQYF. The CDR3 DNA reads TGTGCCAGCAGTTTATTGACAGGGGCAACGGAGACCCAGTACTTC.

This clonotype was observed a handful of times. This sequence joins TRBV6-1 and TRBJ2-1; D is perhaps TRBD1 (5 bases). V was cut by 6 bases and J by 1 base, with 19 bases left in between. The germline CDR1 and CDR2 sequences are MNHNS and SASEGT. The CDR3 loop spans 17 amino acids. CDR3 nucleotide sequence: TGTGCCAGCAGGAAGAACAGGTTCTCCAGGTCCTACAATGAGCAGTTCTTC. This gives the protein CASRKNRFSRSYNEQFF.

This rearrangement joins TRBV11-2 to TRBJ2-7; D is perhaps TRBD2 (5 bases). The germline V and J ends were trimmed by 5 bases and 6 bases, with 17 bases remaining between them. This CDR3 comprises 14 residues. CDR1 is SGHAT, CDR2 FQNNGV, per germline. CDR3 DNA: TGTGCCAGCAGCCCGACATGGGAGTTGGTCGAGCAGTACTTC. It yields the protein CASSPTWELVEQYF.

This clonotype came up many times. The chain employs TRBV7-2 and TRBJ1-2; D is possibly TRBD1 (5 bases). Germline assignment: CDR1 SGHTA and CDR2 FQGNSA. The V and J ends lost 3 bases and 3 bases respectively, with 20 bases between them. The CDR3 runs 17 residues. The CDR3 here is CASSFRQGPVPYYGYTF. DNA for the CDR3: TGTGCCAGCAGCTTTCGTCAGGGCCCCGTCCCCTACTATGGCTACACCTTC.

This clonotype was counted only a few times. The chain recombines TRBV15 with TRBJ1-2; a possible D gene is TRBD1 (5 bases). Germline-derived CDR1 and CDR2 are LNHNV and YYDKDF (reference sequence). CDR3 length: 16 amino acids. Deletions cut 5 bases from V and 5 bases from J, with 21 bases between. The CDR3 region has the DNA TGTGCCACCAGCGTACAGAGAACGGGGGGAGTATATGGCTACACCTTC. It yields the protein CATSVQRTGGVYGYTF.

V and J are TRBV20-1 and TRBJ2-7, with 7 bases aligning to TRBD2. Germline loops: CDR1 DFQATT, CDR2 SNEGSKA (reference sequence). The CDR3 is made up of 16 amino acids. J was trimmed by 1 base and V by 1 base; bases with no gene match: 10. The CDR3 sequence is CSARGLLAGYSYEQYF. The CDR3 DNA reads TGCAGTGCTAGAGGGCTATTAGCGGGTTATTCCTACGAGCAGTACTTC.

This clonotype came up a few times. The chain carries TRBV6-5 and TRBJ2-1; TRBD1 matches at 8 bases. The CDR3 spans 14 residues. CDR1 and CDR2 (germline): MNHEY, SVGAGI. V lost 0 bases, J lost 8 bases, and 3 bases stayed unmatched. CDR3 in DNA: TGTGCCAGCAGTTACTCGGACAGGGCGTATGAGCAGTTCTTC. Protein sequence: CASSYSDRAYEQFF.

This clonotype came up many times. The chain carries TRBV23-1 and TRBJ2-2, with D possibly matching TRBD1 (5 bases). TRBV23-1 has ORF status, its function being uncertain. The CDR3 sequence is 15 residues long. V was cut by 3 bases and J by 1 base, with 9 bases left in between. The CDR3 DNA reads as TGCGCCAGCAGTCAGCTTACAGGGAACACCGGGGAGCTGTTTTTT. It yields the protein CASSQLTGNTGELFF.

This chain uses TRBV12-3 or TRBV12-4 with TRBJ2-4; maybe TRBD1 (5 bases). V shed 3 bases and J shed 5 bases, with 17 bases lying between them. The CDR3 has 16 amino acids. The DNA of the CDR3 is TGTGCCAGCAGTTTTGTACAGGCCTCGTGGGAAAACATTCAGTACTTC. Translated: CASSFVQASWENIQYF.

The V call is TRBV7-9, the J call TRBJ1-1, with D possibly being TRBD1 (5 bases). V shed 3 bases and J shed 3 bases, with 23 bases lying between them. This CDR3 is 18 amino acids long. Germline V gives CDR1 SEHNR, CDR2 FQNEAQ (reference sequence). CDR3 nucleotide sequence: TGTGCCAGCAGCTTGTCCTTCTTGGGGGGACGGTTCGACACTGAAGCTTTCTTT. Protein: CASSLSFLGGRFDTEAFF.

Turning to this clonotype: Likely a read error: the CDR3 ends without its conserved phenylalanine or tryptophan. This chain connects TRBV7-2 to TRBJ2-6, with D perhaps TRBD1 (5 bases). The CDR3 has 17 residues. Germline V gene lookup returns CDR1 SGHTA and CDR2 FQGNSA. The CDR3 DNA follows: TGTGCCAGCAGCTTACATCCGGAAATCTCTGGGGCCAACATCCTGACTGTC. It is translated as CASSLHPEISGANILTV.

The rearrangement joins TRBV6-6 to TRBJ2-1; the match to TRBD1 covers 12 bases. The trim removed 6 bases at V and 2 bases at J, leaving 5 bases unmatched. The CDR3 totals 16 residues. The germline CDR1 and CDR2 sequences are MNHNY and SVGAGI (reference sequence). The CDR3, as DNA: TGTGCCAGCAGGGGGGACAGGGGGCCCGCCTACAATGAGCAGTTCTTC. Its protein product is CASRGDRGPAYNEQFF.

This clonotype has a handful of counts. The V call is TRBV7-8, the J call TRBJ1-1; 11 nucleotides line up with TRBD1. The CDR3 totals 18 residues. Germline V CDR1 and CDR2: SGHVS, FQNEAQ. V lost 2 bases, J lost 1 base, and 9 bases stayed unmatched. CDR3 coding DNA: TGTGCCAGCAGCTTACGGCTCGGGACAGGGGGACGGAACACTGAAGCTTTCTTT. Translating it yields CASSLRLGTGGRNTEAFF.

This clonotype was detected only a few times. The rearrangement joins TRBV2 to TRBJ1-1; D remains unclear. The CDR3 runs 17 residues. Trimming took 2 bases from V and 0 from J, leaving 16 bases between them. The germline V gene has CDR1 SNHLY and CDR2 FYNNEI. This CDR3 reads CASSELDKAPMNTEAFF. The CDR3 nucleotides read TGTGCCAGCAGTGAACTAGACAAGGCCCCCATGAACACTGAAGCTTTCTTT.

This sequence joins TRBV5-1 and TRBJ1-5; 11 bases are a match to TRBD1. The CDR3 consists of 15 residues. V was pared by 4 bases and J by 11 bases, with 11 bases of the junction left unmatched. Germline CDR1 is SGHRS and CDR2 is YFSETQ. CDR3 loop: CASSPGTGGDITQHF. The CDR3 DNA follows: TGCGCCAGCAGCCCGGGGACAGGGGGAGATATAACCCAGCATTTT.